Described below is a single TCR beta chain sequence and its context. The antigen is not known. The primer mix had 60 Vbeta and 13 Jbeta primers. Here immunoSEQ multiplex PCR was the method, and the copy in TCRdb shows in-frame clones only, minus some. The sample carries about 170,000 clones, 75% recorded once. The source of the sample is a study of cytomegalovirus exposure and HLA in healthy donors. Whole-study results and caveats: High sensitivity and specificity were reportedly achieved when the classifier diagnosed cytomegalovirus status.

This CDR3 spans 15 amino acids. In germline, CDR1 is SNHLY, CDR2 FYNNEI. Germline trimming cut 6 bases from V and 0 bases from J; bases unmatched to any gene: 7. Sequences were obtained from PBMCs. The chain is built from TRBV2 and TRBJ1-1; TRBD1 agrees at 7 bases. This receptor was identified in a woman aged 50 to 60 in good health and CMV-seropositive. The DNA of the CDR3 is TGTGCCAGCAGCCCCGACAGGGAGGTGAACACTGAAGCTTTCTTT. Translating it yields CASSPDREVNTEAFF. The whole variable domain, remainder taken from reference TRBV2 and TRBJ1-1, is EPEVTQTPSHQVTQMGQEVILRCVPISNHLYFYWYRQILGQKVEFLVSFYNNEISEKSEIFDDQFSVERPDGSNFTLKIRSTKLEDSAMYFCASSPDREVNTEAFFGQGTRLTVV.